This T cell receptor beta chain was found in a study of blood T cell repertoires in COVID-19. Produced via immunoSEQ multiplex PCR; TCRdb's table is partial and in-frame only. The top ten clones hold roughly 11% of a sample with about 290,000 clones, over 85% of them seen once. In this sample, this clone turned up once. This CDR3 has 17 amino acids. Per the germline V gene, CDR1 is SGHRS and CDR2 is YFSETQ. V dropped 1 base and J dropped 0 bases, with 14 bases sitting between them. The source material was peripheral blood. The chain uses TRBV5-1 and TRBJ1-3; D is perhaps TRBD1 (5 bases). The source is a woman aged 30 to 39 with COVID-19, enrolled during active disease. CDR3 DNA sequence: TGCGCCAGCAGCTTGAATGCACGGGGGTCCTCTGGAAACACCATATATTTT. This gives the protein CASSLNARGSSGNTIYF.